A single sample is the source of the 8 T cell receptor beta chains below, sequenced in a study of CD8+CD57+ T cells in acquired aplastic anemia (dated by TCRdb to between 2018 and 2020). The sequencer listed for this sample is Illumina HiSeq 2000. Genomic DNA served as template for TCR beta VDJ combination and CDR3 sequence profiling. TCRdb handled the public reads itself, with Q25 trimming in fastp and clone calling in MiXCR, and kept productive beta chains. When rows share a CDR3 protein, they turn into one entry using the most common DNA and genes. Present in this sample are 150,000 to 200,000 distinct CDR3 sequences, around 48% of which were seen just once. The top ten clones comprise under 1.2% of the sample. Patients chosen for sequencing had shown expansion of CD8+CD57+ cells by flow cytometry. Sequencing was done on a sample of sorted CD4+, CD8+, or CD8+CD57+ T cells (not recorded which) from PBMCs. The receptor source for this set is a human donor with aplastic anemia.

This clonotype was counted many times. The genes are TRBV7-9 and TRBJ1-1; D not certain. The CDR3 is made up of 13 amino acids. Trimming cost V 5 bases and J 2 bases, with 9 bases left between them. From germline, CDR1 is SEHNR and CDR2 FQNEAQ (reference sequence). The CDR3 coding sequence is TGTGCCAGCAGCCCCCCCCCCAACACTGAAGCTTTCTTT. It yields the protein CASSPPPNTEAFF.

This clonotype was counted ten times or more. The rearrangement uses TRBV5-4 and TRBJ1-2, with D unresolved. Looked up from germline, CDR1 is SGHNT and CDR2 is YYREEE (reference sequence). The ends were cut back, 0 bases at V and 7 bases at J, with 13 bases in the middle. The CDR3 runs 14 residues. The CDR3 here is CASSLGQTVGGYTF. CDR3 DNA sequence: TGTGCCAGCAGCTTGGGGCAGACGGTGGGTGGCTACACCTTC.

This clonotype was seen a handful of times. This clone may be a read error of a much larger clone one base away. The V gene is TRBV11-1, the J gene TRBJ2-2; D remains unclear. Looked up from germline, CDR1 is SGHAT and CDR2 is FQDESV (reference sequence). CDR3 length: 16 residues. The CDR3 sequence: CANSLEVRRVAGELFF. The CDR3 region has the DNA TGTGCCAACAGCTTAGAGGTGCGAAGGGTGGCCGGGGAGCTGTTTTTT.

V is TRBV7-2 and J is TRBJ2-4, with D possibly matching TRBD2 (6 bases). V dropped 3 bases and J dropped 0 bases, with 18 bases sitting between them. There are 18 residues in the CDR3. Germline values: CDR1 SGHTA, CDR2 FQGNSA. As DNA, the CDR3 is TGTGCCAGCAGCTTTTCGTCGGCGGACTACTTAGCCAAAAACATTCAGTACTTC. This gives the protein CASSFSSADYLAKNIQYF. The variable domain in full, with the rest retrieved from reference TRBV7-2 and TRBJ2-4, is GAGVSQSPSNKVTEKGKDVELRCDPISGHTALYWYRQSLGQGLEFLIYFQGNSAPDKSGLPSDRFSAERTGGSVSTLTIQRTQQEDSAVYLCASSFSSADYLAKNIQYFGAGTRLSVL.

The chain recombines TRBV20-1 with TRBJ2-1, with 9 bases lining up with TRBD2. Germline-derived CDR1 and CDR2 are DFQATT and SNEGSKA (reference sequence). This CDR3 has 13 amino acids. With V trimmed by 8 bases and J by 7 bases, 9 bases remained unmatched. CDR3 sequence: CSSPASGRNEQFF. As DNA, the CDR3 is TGCAGTTCCCCCGCCAGCGGGAGGAATGAGCAGTTCTTC.

The CDR3 region has the DNA TGTGCCATCAGGATCCGGGACAGGGGTTCTCGGAGCAATGAGCAGTTCTTC. Amino acids: CAIRIRDRGSRSNEQFF. The V call is TRBV10-3, the J call TRBJ2-1; 10 bases are a match to TRBD1. This CDR3 is built from 17 residues. J was trimmed by 6 bases and V by 6 bases; bases with no gene match: 14. Germline V gene sequence: CDR1 ENHRY, CDR2 SYGVKD.

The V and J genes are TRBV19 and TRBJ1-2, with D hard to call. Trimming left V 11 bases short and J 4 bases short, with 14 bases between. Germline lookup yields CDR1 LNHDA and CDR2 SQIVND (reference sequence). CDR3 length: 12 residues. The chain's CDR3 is CAGSRRGYGYTF. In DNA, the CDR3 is TGTGCCGGATCCCGACGGGGCTATGGCTACACCTTC.

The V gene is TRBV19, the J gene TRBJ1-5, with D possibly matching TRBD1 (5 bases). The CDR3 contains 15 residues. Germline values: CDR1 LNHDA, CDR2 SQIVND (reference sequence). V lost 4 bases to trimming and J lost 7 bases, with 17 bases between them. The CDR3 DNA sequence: TGTGCCAGTAGTACCGACAGTGGGTACAGCCAGCCCCAGCATTTT. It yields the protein CASSTDSGYSQPQHF.